Below, one T cell receptor beta chain is given with its context. Sequenced by immunoSEQ multiplex PCR; TCRdb stores in-frame clones only, minus some. The profile shows 75,000 to 100,000 clones, 88% of them singletons. V was shortened by 2 bases and J by 5 bases, with 7 bases between the two germline ends. Germline V gene data show CDR1 as WSHSY and CDR2 as SAAADI. This CDR3 has 13 residues. This sample is part of a study of control samples from healthy donors and cancer patients. This clonotype was sampled from a man aged 30 to 39 in good health. Sequenced material: blood. The chain uses TRBV10-2 and TRBJ1-5; the D is unclear. CDR3 loop: CASSENSYQPQHF. For the CDR3, the DNA is TGCGCCAGCAGTGAGAATTCTTATCAGCCCCAGCATTTT.